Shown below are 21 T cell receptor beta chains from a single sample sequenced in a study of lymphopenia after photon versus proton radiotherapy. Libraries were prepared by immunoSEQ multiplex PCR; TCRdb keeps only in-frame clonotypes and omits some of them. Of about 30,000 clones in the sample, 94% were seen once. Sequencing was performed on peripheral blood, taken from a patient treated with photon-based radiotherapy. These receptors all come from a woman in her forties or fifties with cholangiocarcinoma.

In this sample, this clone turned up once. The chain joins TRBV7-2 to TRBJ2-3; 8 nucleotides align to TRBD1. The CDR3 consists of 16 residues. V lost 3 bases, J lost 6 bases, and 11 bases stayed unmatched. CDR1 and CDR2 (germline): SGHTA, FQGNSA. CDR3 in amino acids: CASSFRDRPIWDTQYF. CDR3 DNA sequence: TGTGCCAGCAGCTTCCGGGACAGGCCGATTTGGGATACGCAGTATTTT.

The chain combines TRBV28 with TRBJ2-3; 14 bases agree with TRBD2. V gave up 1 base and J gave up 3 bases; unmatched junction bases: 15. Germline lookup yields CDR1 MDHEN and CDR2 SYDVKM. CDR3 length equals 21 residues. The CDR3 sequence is CASSLYLRVFGLAGGTDTQYF. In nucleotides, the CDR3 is TGTGCCAGCAGTTTATATCTGCGAGTGTTCGGACTAGCGGGGGGTACAGATACGCAGTATTTT.

In DNA, the CDR3 is TGTGCCAGCTCACCGAATTTGTACGGGGGTGAACAGCAGTACTTC. This translates into CASSPNLYGGEQQYF. This rearrangement joins TRBV18 to TRBJ2-7; D perhaps matches TRBD2 (6 bases). This CDR3 has 15 residues. Germline values: CDR1 KGHSH, CDR2 LQKENI. V lost 3 bases and J 8 bases, leaving 20 bases between the germline ends.

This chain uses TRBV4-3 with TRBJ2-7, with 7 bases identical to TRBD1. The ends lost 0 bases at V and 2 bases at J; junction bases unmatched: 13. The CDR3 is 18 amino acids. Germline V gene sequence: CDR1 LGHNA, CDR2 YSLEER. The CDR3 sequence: CASSQDSIRTGSTYEQYF. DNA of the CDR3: TGCGCCAGCAGCCAAGATTCAATCCGGACAGGTTCAACCTACGAGCAGTACTTC.

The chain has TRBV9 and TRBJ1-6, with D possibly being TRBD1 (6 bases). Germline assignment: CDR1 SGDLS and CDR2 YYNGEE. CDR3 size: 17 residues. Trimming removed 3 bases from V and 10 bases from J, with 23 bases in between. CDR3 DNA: TGTGCCAGCAGCGCGCGCCAGGGGCGCCGGAGTGGATCACCCCTCCACTTT. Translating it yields CASSARQGRRSGSPLHF.

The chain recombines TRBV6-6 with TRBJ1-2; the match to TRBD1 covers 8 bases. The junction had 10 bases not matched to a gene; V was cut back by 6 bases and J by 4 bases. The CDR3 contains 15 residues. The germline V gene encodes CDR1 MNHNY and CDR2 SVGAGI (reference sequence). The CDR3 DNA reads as TGTGCCAGCAGGTTTGGACAGGGAAACCCCTATGGCTACACCTTC. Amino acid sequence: CASRFGQGNPYGYTF.

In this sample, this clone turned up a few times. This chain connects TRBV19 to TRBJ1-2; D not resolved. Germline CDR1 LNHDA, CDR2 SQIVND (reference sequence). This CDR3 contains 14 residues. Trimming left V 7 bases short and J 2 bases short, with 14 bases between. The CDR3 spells CASNQAGLNYGYTF. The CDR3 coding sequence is TGTGCCAGTAATCAGGCCGGATTAAACTATGGCTACACCTTC.

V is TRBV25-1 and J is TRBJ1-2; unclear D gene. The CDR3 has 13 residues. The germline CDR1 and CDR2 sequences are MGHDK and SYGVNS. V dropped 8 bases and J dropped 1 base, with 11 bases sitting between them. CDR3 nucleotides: TGTGCCAGCTTCACCCCAAGTAACTATGGCTACACCTTC. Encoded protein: CASFTPSNYGYTF.

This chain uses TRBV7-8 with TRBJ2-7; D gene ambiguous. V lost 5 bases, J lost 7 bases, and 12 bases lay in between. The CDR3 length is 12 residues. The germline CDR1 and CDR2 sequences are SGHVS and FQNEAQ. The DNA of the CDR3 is TGTGCCAGCAGCCCGGGTTTTTGGGAGCAGTACTTC. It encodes CASSPGFWEQYF.

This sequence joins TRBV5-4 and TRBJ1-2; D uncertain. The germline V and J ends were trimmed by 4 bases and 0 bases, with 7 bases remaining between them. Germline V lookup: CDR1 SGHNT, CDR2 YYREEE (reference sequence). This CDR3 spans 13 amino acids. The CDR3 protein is CASSEDANYGYTF. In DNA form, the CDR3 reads TGTGCCAGCAGCGAGGACGCTAACTATGGCTACACCTTC.

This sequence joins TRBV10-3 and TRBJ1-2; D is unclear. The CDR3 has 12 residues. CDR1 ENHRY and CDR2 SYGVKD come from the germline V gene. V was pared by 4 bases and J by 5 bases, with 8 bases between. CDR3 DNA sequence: TGTGCCATCAGTGGGACTGATTATGGCTACACCTTC. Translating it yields CAISGTDYGYTF.

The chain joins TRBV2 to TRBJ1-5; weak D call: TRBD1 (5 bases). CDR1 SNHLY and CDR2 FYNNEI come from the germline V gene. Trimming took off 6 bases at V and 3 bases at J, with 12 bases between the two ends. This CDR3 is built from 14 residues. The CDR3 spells CASRAGTVNQPQHF. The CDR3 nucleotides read TGTGCCAGCAGAGCCGGGACCGTCAATCAGCCCCAGCATTTT.

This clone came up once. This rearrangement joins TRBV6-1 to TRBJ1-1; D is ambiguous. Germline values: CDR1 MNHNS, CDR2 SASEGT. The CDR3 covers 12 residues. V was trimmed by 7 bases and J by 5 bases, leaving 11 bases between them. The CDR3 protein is CASMGWRTEAFF. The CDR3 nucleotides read TGTGCCAGCATGGGTTGGAGGACTGAAGCTTTCTTT.

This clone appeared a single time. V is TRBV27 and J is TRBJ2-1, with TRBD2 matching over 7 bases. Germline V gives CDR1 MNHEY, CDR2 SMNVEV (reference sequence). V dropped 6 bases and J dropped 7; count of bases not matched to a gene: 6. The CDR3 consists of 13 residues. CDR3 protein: CASRGGGLNEQFF. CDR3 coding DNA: TGTGCCAGCAGGGGCGGGGGACTAAATGAGCAGTTCTTC.

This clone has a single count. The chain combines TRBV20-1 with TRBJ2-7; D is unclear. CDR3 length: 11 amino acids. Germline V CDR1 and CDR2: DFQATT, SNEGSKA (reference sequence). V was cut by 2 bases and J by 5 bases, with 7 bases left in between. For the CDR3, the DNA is TGCAGTGCTAGACCGGCGGACGAGCAGTACTTC. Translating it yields CSARPADEQYF.

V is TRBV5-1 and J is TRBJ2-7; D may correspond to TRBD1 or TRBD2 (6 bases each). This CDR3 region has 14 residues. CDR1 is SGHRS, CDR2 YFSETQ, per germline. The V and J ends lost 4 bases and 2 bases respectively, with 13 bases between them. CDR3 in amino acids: CASSRGTPTYEQYF. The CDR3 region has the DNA TGCGCCAGCAGCCGCGGGACACCTACCTACGAGCAGTACTTC. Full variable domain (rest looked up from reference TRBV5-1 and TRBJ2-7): KAGVTQTPRYLIKTRGQQVTLSCSPISGHRSVSWYQQTPGQGLQFLFEYFSETQRNKGNFPGRFSGRQFSNSRSEMNVSTLELGDSALYLCASSRGTPTYEQYFGPGTRLTVT.

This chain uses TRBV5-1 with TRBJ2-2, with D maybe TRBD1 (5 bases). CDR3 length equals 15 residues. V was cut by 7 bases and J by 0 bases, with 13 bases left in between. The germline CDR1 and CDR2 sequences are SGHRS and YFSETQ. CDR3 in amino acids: CASAPRVANTGELFF. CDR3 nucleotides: TGCGCCAGCGCCCCCAGGGTTGCGAACACCGGGGAGCTGTTTTTT. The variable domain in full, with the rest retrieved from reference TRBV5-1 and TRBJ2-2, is KAGVTQTPRYLIKTRGQQVTLSCSPISGHRSVSWYQQTPGQGLQFLFEYFSETQRNKGNFPGRFSGRQFSNSRSEMNVSTLELGDSALYLCASAPRVANTGELFFGEGSRLTVL.

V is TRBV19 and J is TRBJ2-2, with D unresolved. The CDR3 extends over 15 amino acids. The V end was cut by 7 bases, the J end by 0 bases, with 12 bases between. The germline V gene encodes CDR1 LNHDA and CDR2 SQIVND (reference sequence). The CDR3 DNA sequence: TGTGCCAGTAAAGGTGTACACGCGAACACCGGGGAGCTGTTTTTT. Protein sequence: CASKGVHANTGELFF. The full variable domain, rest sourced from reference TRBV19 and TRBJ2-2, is DGGITQSPKYLFRKEGQNVTLSCEQNLNHDAMYWYRQDPGQGLRLIYYSQIVNDFQKGDIAEGYSVSREKKESFPLTVTSAQKNPTAFYLCASKGVHANTGELFFGEGSRLTVL.

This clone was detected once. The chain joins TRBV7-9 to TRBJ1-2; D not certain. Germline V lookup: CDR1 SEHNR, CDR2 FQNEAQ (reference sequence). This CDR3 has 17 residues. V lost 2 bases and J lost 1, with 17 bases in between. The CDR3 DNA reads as TGTGCCAGCAGCTTAAGAACGGCTGTACCCTTTAACTATGGCTACACCTTC. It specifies CASSLRTAVPFNYGYTF.

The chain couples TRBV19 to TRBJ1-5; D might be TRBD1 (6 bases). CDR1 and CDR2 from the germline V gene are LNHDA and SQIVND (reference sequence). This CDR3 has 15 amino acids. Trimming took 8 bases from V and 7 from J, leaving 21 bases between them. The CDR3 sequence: CASGVPGARGQPQHF. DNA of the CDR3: TGTGCCAGTGGAGTCCCGGGGGCTCGGGGACAGCCCCAGCATTTT.

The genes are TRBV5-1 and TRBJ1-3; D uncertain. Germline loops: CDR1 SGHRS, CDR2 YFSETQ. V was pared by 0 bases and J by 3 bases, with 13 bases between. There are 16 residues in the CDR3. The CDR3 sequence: CASSLGPGLGGNTIYF. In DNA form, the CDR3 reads TGCGCCAGCAGCTTGGGTCCAGGTCTAGGTGGAAACACCATATATTTT.